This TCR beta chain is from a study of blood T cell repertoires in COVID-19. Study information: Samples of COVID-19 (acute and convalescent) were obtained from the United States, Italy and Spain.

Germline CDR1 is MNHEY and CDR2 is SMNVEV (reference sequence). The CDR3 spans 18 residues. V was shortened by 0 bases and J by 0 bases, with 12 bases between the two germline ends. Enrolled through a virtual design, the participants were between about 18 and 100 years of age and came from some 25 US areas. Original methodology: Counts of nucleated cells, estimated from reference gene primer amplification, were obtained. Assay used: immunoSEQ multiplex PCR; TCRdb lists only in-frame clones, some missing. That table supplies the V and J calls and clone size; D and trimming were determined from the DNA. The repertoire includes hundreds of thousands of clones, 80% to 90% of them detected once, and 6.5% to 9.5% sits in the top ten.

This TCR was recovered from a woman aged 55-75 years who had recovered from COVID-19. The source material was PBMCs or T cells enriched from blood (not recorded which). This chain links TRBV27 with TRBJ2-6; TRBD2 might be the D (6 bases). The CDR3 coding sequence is TGTGCCAGCAGTTTATCGCGGGGACCTCCCTCTGGGGCCAACGTCCTGACTTTC. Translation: CASSLSRGPPSGANVLTF.